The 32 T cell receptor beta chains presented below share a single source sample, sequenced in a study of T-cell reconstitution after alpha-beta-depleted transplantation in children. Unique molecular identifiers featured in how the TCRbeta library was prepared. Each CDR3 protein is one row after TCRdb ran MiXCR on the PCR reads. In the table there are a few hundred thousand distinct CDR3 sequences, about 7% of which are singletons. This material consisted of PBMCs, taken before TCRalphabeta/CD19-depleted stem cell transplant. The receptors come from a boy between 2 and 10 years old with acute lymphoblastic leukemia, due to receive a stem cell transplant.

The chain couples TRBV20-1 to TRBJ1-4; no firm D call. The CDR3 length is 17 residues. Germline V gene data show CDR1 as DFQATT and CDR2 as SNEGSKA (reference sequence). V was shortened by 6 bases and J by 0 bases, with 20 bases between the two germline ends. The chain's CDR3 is CSARGGTATATNEKLFF. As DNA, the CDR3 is TGCAGTGCCCGCGGCGGCACAGCGACTGCAACTAATGAAAAACTGTTTTTT.

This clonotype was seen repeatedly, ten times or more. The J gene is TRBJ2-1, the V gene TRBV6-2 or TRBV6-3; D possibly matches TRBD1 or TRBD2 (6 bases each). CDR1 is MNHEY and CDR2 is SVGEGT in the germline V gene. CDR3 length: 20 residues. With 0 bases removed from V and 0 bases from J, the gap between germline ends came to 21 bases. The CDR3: CASSYSIQTGGRRSYNEQFF. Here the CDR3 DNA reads TGTGCCAGCAGTTACTCGATCCAAACCGGGGGCCGCCGCTCCTACAATGAGCAGTTCTTC.

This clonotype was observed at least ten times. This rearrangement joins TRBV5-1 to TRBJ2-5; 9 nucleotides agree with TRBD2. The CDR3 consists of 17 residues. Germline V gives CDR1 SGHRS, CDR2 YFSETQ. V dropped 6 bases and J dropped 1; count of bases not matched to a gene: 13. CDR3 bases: TGCGCCAGCATCTTAGGAGCGGGGGGCAAAACCCAAGAGACCCAGTACTTC. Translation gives CASILGAGGKTQETQYF.

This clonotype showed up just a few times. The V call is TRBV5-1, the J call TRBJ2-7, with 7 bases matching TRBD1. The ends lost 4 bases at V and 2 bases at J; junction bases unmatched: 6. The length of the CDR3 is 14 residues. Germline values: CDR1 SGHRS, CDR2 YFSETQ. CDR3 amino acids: CASSAGTVAYEQYF. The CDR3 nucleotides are TGCGCCAGCAGCGCCGGGACAGTAGCCTACGAGCAGTACTTC.

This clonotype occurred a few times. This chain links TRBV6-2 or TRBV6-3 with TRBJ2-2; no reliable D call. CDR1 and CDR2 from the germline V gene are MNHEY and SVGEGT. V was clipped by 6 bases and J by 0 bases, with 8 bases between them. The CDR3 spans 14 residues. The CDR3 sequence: CASRPLANTGELFF. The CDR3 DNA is TGTGCCAGCAGACCCCTGGCGAACACCGGGGAGCTGTTTTTT.

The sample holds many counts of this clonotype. The CDR3 coding sequence is TGTGCCAGCAGCTATTTGGCGACTGCTGGGGCCAACGTCCTGACTTTC. It specifies CASSYLATAGANVLTF. The chain recombines TRBV3-1 with TRBJ2-6; no definite D call. Germline CDR1 reads LGHDT; CDR2 reads YNNKEL (reference sequence). V lost 5 bases and J lost 2, with 13 bases in between. The CDR3 extends over 16 amino acids.

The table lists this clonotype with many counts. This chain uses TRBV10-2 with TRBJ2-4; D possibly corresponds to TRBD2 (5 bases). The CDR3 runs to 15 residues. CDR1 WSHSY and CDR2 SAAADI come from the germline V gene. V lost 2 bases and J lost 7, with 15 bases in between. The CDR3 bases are TGCGCCAGCAGTGAGCGTAGAAGGGAGAGGAACATTCAGTACTTC. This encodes CASSERRRERNIQYF.

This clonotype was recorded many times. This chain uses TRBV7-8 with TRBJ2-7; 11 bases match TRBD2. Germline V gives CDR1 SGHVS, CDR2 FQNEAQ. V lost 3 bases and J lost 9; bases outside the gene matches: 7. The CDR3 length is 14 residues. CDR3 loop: CASSFSGRAQGQYF. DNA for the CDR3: TGTGCCAGCAGCTTTAGCGGGAGGGCCCAGGGGCAGTACTTC.

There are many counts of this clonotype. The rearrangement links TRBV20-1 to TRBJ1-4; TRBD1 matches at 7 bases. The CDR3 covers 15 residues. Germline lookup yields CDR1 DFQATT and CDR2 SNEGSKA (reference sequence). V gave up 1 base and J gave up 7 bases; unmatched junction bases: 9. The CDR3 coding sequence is TGCAGTGCTAGAGCCGGGGACAGCAAGACTGAAAAACTGTTTTTT. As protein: CSARAGDSKTEKLFF.

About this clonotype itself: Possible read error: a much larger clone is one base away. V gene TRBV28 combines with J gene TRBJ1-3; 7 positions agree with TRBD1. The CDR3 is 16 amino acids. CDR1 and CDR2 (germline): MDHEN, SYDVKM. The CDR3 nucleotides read TGTGCCAGCAGTTTGACGTCCACAGGGGTCGGAAACATCATATATTTT. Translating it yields CASSLTSTGVGNIIYF.

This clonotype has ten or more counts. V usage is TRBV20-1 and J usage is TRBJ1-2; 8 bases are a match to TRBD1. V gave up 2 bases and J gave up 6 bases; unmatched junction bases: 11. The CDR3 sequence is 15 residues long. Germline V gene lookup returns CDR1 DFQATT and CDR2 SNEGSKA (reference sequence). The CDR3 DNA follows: TGCAGTGCTAGATCACACGGACAGGGAGTTGATGGCTACACCTTC. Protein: CSARSHGQGVDGYTF.

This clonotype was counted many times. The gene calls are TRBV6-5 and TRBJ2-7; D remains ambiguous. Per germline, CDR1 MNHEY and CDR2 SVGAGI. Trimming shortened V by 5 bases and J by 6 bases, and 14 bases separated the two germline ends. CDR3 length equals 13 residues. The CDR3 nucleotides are TGTGCCAGCAGTCCCCTGAAGGCCTCCGAGCAGTACTTC. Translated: CASSPLKASEQYF.

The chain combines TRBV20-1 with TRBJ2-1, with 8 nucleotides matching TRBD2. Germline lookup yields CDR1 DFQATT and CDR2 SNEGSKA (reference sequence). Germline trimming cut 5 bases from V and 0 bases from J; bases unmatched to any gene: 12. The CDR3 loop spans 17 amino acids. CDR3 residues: CSAGFGLAVFSYNEQFF. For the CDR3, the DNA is TGCAGTGCTGGATTTGGACTAGCCGTTTTCTCCTACAATGAGCAGTTCTTC.

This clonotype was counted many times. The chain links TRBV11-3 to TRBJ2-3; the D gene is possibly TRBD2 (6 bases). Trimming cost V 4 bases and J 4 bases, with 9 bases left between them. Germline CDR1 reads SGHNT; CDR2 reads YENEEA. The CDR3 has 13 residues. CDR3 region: CASSWRVADTQYF. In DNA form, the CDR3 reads TGTGCCAGCAGCTGGAGGGTTGCAGATACGCAGTATTTT.

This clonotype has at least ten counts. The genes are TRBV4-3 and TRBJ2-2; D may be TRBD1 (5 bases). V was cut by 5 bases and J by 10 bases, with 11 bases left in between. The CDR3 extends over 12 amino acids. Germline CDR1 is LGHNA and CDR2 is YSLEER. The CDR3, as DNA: TGCGCCAGCAGCAAGGGGTTTGAGGAGCTGTTTTTT. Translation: CASSKGFEELFF.

This CDR3 is CASSSGGRYDLGEQYF. The DNA for the CDR3 is TGTGCCAGCAGCTCGGGGGGGAGGTACGACCTGGGGGAGCAGTACTTC. The V call is TRBV5-4, the J call TRBJ2-7; 8 nucleotides match TRBD2. Looked up from germline, CDR1 is SGHNT and CDR2 is YYREEE (reference sequence). V gave up 3 bases and J gave up 7 bases; unmatched junction bases: 15. This CDR3 has 16 residues.

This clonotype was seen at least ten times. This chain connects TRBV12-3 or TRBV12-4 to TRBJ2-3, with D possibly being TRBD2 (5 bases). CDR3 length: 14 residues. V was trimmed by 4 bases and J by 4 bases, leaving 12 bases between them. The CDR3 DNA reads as TGTGCCAGCAGTTCGGTAGGAGGAGCAGATACGCAGTATTTT. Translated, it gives CASSSVGGADTQYF.

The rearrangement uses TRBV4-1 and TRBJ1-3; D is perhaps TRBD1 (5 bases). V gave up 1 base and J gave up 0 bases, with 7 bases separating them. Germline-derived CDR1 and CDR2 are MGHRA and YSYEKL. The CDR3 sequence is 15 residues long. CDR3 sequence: CASSQGGGSGNTIYF. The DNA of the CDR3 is TGCGCCAGCAGCCAAGGGGGGGGCTCTGGAAACACCATATATTTT.

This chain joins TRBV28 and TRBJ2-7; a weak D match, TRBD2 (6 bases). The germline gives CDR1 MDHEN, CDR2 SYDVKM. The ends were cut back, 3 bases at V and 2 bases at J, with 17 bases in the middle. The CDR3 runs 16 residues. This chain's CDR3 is CASSLIREMGAYEQYF. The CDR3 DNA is TGTGCCAGCAGTTTGATTCGGGAGATGGGTGCCTACGAGCAGTACTTC.

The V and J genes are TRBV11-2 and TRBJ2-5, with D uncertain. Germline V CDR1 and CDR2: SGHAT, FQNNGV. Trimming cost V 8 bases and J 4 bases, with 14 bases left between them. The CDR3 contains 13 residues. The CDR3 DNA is TGTGCCAGCGGTGGGCTGTGGGGAGAGACCCAGTACTTC. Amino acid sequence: CASGGLWGETQYF. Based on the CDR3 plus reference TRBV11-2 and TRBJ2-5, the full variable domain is EAGVAQSPRYKIIEKRQSVAFWCNPISGHATLYWYQQILGQGPKLLIQFQNNGVVDDSQLPKDRFSAERLKGVDSTLKIQPAKLEDSAVYLCASGGLWGETQYFGPGTRLLVL.

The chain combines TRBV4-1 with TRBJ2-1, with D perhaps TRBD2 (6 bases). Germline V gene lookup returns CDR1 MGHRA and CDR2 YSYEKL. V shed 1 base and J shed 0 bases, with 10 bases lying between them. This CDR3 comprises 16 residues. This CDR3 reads CASSQGGVRSYNEQFF. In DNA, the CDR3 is TGCGCCAGCAGCCAAGGCGGGGTCCGCTCCTACAATGAGCAGTTCTTC.

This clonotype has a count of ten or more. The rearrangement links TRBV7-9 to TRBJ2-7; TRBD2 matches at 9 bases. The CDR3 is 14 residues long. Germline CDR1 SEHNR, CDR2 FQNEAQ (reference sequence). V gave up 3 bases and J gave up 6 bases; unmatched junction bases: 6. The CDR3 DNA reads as TGTGCCAGCAGCTTTGCGCGGGGGGGCCCCGAGCAGTACTTC. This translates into CASSFARGGPEQYF.

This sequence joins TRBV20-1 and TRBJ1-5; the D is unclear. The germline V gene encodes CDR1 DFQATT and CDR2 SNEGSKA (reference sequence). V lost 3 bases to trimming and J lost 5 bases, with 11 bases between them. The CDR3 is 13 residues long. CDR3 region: CSASGLLDQPQHF. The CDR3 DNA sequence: TGCAGTGCTAGTGGGCTACTGGATCAGCCCCAGCATTTT.

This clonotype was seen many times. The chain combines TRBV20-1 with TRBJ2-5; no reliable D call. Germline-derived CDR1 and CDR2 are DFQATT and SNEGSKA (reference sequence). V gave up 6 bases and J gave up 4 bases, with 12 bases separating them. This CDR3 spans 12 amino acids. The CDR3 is CSAYSGLETQYF. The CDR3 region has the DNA TGCAGTGCGTACTCAGGTTTAGAGACCCAGTACTTC.

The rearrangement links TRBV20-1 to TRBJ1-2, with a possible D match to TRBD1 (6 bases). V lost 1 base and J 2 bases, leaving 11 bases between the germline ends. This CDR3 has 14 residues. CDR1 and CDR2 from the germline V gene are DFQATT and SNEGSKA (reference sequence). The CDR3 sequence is CSARAVDRNYGYTF. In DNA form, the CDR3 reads TGCAGTGCTAGAGCCGTGGACAGAAACTATGGCTACACCTTC.

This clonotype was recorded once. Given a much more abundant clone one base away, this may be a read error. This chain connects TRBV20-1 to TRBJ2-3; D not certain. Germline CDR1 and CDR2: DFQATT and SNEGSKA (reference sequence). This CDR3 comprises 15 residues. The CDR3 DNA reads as TGCTGTGCTAGGCTGGGTTCCGGACGCACAGATACGCAGTATTTT. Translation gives CCARLGSGRTDTQYF.

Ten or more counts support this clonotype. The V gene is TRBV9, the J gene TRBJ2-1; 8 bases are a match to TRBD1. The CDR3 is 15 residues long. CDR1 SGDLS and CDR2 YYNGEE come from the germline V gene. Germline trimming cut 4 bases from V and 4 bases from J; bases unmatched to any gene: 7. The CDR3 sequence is CASSTGTGPYNEQFF. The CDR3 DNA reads TGTGCCAGCAGCACCGGGACAGGACCTTACAATGAGCAGTTCTTC.

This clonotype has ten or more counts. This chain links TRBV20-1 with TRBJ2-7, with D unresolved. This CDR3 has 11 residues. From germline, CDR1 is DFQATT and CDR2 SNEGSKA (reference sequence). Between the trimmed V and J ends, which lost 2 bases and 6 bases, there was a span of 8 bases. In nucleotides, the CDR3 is TGCAGTGCTAGACATCTGCCCGAGCAGTACTTC. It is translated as CSARHLPEQYF.

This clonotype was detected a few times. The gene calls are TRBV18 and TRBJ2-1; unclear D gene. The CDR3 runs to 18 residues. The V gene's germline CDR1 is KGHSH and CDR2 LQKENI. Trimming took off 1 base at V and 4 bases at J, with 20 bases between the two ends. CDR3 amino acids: CASSPRRILTFEYNEQFF. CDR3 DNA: TGTGCCAGCTCACCACGACGGATCCTGACGTTTGAGTACAATGAGCAGTTCTTC. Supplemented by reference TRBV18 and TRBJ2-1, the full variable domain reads NAGVMQNPRHLVRRRGQEARLRCSPMKGHSHVYWYRQLPEEGLKFMVYLQKENIIDESGMPKERFSAEFPKEGPSILRIQQVVRGDSAAYFCASSPRRILTFEYNEQFFGPGTRLTVL.

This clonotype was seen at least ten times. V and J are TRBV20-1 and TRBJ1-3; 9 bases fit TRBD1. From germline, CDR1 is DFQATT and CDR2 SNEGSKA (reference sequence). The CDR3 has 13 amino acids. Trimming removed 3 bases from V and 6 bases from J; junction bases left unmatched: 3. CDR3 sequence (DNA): TGCAGTGCTAGTGGGGACAGGGAAAACACCATATATTTT. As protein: CSASGDRENTIYF.

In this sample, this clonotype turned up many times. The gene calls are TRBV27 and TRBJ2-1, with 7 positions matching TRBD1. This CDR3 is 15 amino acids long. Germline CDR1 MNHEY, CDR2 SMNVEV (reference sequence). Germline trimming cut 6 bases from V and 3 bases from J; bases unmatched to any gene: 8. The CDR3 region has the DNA TGTGCCAGCAGGCTACGGGGACAGAGCTACAATGAGCAGTTCTTC. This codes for CASRLRGQSYNEQFF.

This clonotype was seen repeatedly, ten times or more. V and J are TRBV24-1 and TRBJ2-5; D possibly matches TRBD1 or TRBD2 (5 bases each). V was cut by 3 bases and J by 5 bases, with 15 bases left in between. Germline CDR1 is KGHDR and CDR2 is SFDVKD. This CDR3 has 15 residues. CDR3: CATSDGTERGETQYF. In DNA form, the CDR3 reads TGTGCCACCAGTGATGGGACGGAACGCGGGGAGACCCAGTACTTC.